This TCR beta chain emerged from a study of CD8+ T cells in alopecia areata. Study-level findings and limits: Scalp lesions, especially in alopecia totalis/universalis, had higher clonality than normal scalp.

For this clone: Its antigen remains unknown.

RNA was isolated and reverse transcribed to cDNA, the sequencing template. The data were produced by immunoSEQ multiplex PCR, yet TCRdb's version contains in-frame clones alone and is incomplete. The profile shows around 100,000 clones, around 50% of them singletons. Sequenced material: CD4+ T cells sorted from blood. The sequence came from a human donor in good health.

This chain's CDR3 is CASSSLAGGPRAGELFF. The CDR3 coding sequence is TGTGCCAGCAGTTCCCTAGCGGGGGGGCCGCGGGCCGGGGAGCTGTTTTTT. The chain employs TRBV28 and TRBJ2-2, with TRBD2 matching 12 bases. Germline CDR1 reads MDHEN; CDR2 reads SYDVKM. V lost 4 bases to trimming and J lost 6 bases; unmatched junction nucleotides: 9. The CDR3 length is 17 residues.